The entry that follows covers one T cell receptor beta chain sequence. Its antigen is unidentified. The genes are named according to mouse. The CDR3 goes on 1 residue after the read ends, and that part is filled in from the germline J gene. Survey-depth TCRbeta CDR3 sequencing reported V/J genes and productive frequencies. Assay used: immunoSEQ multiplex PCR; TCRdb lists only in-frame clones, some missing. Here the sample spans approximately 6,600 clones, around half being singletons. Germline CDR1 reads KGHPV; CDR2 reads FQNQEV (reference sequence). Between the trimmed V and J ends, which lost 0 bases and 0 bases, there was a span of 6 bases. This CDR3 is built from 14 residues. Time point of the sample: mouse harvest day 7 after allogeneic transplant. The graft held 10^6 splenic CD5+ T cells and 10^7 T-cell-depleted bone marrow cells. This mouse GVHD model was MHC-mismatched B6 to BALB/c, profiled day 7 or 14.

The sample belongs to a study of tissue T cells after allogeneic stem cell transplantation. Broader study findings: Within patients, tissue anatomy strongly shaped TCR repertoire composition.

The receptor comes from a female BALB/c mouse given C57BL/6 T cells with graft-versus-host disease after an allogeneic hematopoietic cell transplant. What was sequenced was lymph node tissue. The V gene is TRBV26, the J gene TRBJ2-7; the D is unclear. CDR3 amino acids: CASSLSGSSYEQYF. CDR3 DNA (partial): TGTGCCAGCAGTCTGTCAGGGAGCTCCTATGAACAGTAC.